This TCR beta chain was profiled in a study of blood T cell repertoires in COVID-19. Turning to the study itself: The United States, Italy and Spain supplied acute and convalescent COVID-19 samples.

In the authors' workflow: Nucleated cell number was recorded as an estimate derived from reference gene primer amplification. The method was immunoSEQ multiplex PCR; TCRdb's version includes in-frame clones alone and lacks a portion of them. That table is the source of V, J and clone size, and D and trimming were worked out from the DNA. Of fewer than 250,000 clones listed, roughly four fifths are singletons. The CDR3 spans 14 residues. The V and J ends lost 3 bases and 2 bases, in that order; junction bases with no gene match: 6. CDR1 is DFQATT, CDR2 SNEGSKA, per germline (reference sequence). This clone was counted only a few times.

The receptor comes from a woman between 65 and 79 years old with acute or convalescent COVID-19. The sequenced sample was peripheral blood. J is TRBJ2-5 and V is TRBV20-1; 7 bases are shared with TRBD1. The CDR3 DNA sequence: TGCAGTGCTAGTAGGGGACAGCTTCAAGAGACCCAGTACTTC. Residues: CSASRGQLQETQYF.